The rows below give T cell receptor beta chains drawn from one sample of a study of radiotherapy plus CTLA-4 blockade in lung cancer. Assay: immunoSEQ multiplex PCR; the TCRdb copy retains only in-frame clones and omits some. Of about 70,000 clones listed, around 79% were seen once; the top ten hold roughly a tenth. The source was peripheral blood, collected from a patient treated with radiotherapy plus ipilimumab. The receptors stem from a human donor with non-small cell lung cancer who had a complete response to radiotherapy plus ipilimumab. CDR3s include the opening cysteine and the closing phenylalanine or tryptophan. D genes are given only for firm matches. Size is omitted from some rows. Given values are once, few, many or a class for expanded clones.

D	V	size	J	CDR3	DNA
TRBD1	TRBV7-9	.	TRBJ2-7	CASSERTGVAYEQYF	TGTGCCAGCAGCGAACGGACAGGGGTCGCCTACGAGCAGTACTTC
.	TRBV2	.	TRBJ1-1	CASSAPPGDTEAFF	TGTGCCAGCAGTGCCCCACCAGGGGACACTGAAGCTTTCTTT
.	TRBV2	.	TRBJ2-3	CASSRTTDTQYF	TGTGCCAGCAGTCGGACCACAGATACGCAGTATTTT
.	TRBV6-6	few	TRBJ2-1	CASSYLASANEQFF	TGTGCCAGCAGTTACTTGGCTAGCGCGAATGAGCAGTTCTTC
TRBD2	TRBV4-3	.	TRBJ2-1	CASSLSRSGSRYNEQFF	TGCGCCAGCAGCCTAAGCCGCAGCGGGAGTAGGTACAATGAGCAGTTCTTC
.	TRBV4-3	few	TRBJ2-3	CASSQFGGSAQYF	TGCGCCAGCAGCCAGTTCGGAGGTTCGGCGCAGTATTTT
TRBD2	TRBV9	.	TRBJ2-7	CASSAVAGGPYEQYF	TGTGCCAGCAGCGCCGTAGCGGGGGGCCCTTACGAGCAGTACTTC
.	TRBV19	.	TRBJ2-2	CASRRVKSGAGTGELFF	TGTGCCAGTAGGAGGGTGAAGTCAGGGGCCGGAACCGGGGAGCTGTTTTTT
.	TRBV10-3	few	TRBJ1-4	CAISDSATNEKLFF	TGTGCCATCAGCGACAGTGCAACTAATGAAAAACTGTTTTTT
.	TRBV5-1	.	TRBJ1-2	CASSLEGMDGYTF	TGCGCCAGCAGCTTGGAAGGGATGGATGGCTACACCTTC
.	TRBV5-1	.	TRBJ1-4	CASSLSATGYNEKLFF	TGCGCCAGCAGCTTAAGTGCCACAGGCTATAATGAAAAACTGTTTTTT
.	TRBV7-9	once	TRBJ1-1	CASSSVRGTEAFF	TGTGCCAGCAGCTCTGTTAGGGGCACTGAAGCTTTCTTT
TRBD1	TRBV4-2	.	TRBJ2-2	CASSLDRGLSNTGELFF	TGTGCCAGCAGCCTCGACAGGGGGCTTTCTAACACCGGGGAGCTGTTTTTT
.	TRBV11-2	.	TRBJ1-3	CASSTFFGGDSGNTIYF	TGTGCCAGCAGCACGTTCTTCGGAGGCGATTCTGGAAACACCATATATTTT
.	TRBV7-7	few	TRBJ2-1	CASSLGGRVNEQFF	TGTGCTAGCAGCTTAGGTGGCAGGGTCAATGAGCAGTTCTTC
.	TRBV6-1	.	TRBJ2-1	CASSESLWRFDEQFF	TGTGCCAGCAGTGAATCTCTGTGGCGTTTCGATGAGCAGTTCTTC
.	TRBV6-1	.	TRBJ1-2	CASSSPAGGFYGYTF	TGTGCCAGCAGCTCTCCGGCGGGGGGGTTCTATGGCTACACCTTC
TRBD2	TRBV7-9	few	TRBJ2-1	CASSLPGGRIGNEQFF	TGTGCCAGCAGCTTACCGGGAGGGAGGATTGGCAATGAGCAGTTCTTC
.	TRBV7-2	.	TRBJ1-5	CASSLVAGDQPQHF	TGTGCCAGCAGCTTAGTGGCAGGGGATCAGCCCCAGCATTTT
TRBD2	TRBV2	.	TRBJ2-3	CASSEIIEGLGGTDTQYF	TGTGCCAGCAGTGAAATCATCGAGGGACTAGGGGGCACAGATACGCAGTATTTT
TRBD1	TRBV5-8	.	TRBJ1-5	CASSPRTGNQPQHF	TGTGCCAGCAGCCCAAGGACAGGGAATCAGCCCCAGCATTTT
.	TRBV5-1	.	TRBJ1-4	CASSRGSGGSNEKLFF	TGCGCCAGCAGCCGTGGGAGCGGGGGGAGTAATGAAAAACTGTTTTTT
TRBD1	TRBV4-1	.	TRBJ2-1	CASSADRGLNEQFF	TGCGCCAGCAGCGCCGACAGGGGGCTCAATGAGCAGTTCTTC
.	TRBV6-1	.	TRBJ2-3	CASSEPTQGTDTQYF	TGTGCCAGCAGTGAGCCCACTCAAGGCACAGATACGCAGTATTTT
TRBD2	TRBV30	.	TRBJ2-7	CAWSSLAGQTYEQYF	TGTGCCTGGAGTTCCCTAGCGGGGCAGACCTACGAGCAGTACTTC
TRBD1	TRBV18	.	TRBJ1-1	CASSGEQGAAFF	TGTGCCAGCTCAGGTGAACAGGGGGCAGCTTTCTTT
TRBD1	TRBV6-6	.	TRBJ1-1	CASSRGQGAFDTEAFF	TGTGCCAGCAGTAGGGGACAGGGGGCGTTTGACACTGAAGCTTTCTTT
TRBD1	TRBV5-1	.	TRBJ1-1	CASSYGQGTEAFF	TGCGCCAGCAGCTACGGACAGGGCACTGAAGCTTTCTTT
TRBD1	TRBV18	.	TRBJ1-2	CASSPISRGQVINGYTF	TGTGCCAGCTCACCAATATCCCGGGGACAGGTCATCAATGGCTACACCTTC
TRBD1	TRBV6-5	.	TRBJ1-2	CASSYSRGSYGYTF	TGTGCCAGCAGTTATTCCAGGGGGAGTTATGGCTACACCTTC
.	TRBV6-6	few	TRBJ2-1	CASRREGAGEQFF	TGTGCCAGCAGGAGGGAAGGAGCGGGTGAGCAGTTCTTC
TRBD2	TRBV11-3	.	TRBJ2-2	CASSLGGTSGMNTGELFF	TGTGCCAGCAGCTTAGGAGGGACTAGCGGGATGAACACCGGGGAGCTGTTTTTT
TRBD1	TRBV2	once	TRBJ2-7	CASRARDRGYEQYF	TGTGCCAGCAGAGCTCGGGACAGGGGTTACGAGCAGTACTTC
TRBD1	TRBV6-5	.	TRBJ1-5	CASSYTTGEDQPQHF	TGTGCCAGCAGTTACACTACAGGGGAGGACCAGCCCCAGCATTTT
.	TRBV30	.	TRBJ1-6	CAWSVLGRGNSPLHF	TGTGCCTGGAGTGTATTGGGTCGTGGAAATTCACCCCTCCACTTT
.	TRBV7-8	once	TRBJ2-2	CASSLDPGVGELFF	TGTGCCAGCAGCTTAGACCCAGGGGTCGGGGAGCTGTTTTTT
.	TRBV18	few	TRBJ1-6	CASSPRKERNSPLHF	TGTGCCAGCTCACCACGGAAGGAGCGGAATTCACCCCTCCACTTT
.	TRBV2	.	TRBJ1-5	CASSPRGQARGAQHF	TGTGCCAGCAGTCCCCGGGGCCAGGCGAGAGGGGCCCAGCATTTT
.	TRBV2	.	TRBJ1-5	CASRPQAGNQPQHF	TGTGCCAGCAGACCCCAGGCGGGAAATCAGCCCCAGCATTTT
.	TRBV10-2	once	TRBJ1-5	CASNIDSNQPQHF	TGCGCCAGCAATATTGATAGCAATCAGCCCCAGCATTTT
.	TRBV14	few	TRBJ1-2	CASSQLSYGYTF	TGTGCCAGCAGCCAACTAAGCTATGGCTACACCTTC
TRBD2	TRBV7-2	.	TRBJ2-1	CASSLEVRGIEQFF	TGTGCCAGCAGCTTAGAGGTGCGGGGGATTGAGCAGTTCTTC
.	TRBV2	.	TRBJ1-5	CASSPGENQPQHF	TGTGCCAGCAGCCCAGGGGAGAATCAGCCCCAGCATTTT
TRBD1	TRBV19	.	TRBJ1-5	CATSDRASNQPQHF	TGTGCCACCTCAGACAGGGCTAGCAATCAGCCCCAGCATTTT
.	TRBV6-1	.	TRBJ1-5	CASSVPGKPQHF	TGTGCCAGCAGTGTTCCGGGAAAGCCCCAGCATTTT